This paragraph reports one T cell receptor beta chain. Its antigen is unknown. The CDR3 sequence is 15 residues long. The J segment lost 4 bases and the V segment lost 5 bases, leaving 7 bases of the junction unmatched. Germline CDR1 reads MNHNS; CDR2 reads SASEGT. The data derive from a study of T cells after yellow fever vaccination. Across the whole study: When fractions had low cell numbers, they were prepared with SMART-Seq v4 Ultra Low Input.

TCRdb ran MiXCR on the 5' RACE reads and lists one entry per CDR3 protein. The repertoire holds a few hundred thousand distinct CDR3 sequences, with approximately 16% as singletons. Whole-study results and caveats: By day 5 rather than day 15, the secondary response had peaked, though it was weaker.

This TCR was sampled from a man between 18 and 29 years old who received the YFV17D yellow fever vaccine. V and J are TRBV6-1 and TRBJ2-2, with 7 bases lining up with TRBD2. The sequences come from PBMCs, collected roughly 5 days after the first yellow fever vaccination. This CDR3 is CASSPGTTGTGELFF. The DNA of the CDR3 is TGTGCCAGCAGTCCCGGGACTACGGGCACCGGGGAGCTGTTTTTT.